Each of the 32 T cell receptor beta chains below was sequenced from the same sample in a study of monozygotic twins with inflammatory bowel disease (dated by TCRdb to the late 2010s). The method behind the library was 5' RACE. Reads for this sample came from an Illumina HiSeq 2500. TCRdb reprocessed the raw reads; every CDR3 protein sequence is a single record, and DNA is not supplied. The sample table includes a few hundred thousand distinct CDR3 sequences. 2% to 3% of the sample is taken by the ten largest. The sample comprised blood. These receptors originate from a human donor with ulcerative colitis or Crohn's disease, or a healthy co-twin of an affected twin (not recorded which).

The V gene is TRBV5-6, the J gene TRBJ1-1. The germline gives CDR1 SGHDT, CDR2 YYEEEE. The CDR3 sequence is 15 residues long. CDR3 in amino acids: CASSLLAGDNTEAFF.

The V call is TRBV27, the J call TRBJ2-3; TCRdb reports TRBD1, a call that lacks DNA to check it against. This CDR3 has 14 residues. Germline CDR1 is MNHEY and CDR2 is SMNVEV (reference sequence). Here the CDR3 reads CASADRAKPDTQYF.

The chain links TRBV11-2 to TRBJ1-6. The CDR3 is 14 residues long. Germline V lookup: CDR1 SGHAT, CDR2 FQNNGV. Here the CDR3 reads CASSLKASDSPLHF.

This rearrangement joins TRBV6-5 to TRBJ1-1; TCRdb returns TRBD1, unconfirmable since there is no DNA. CDR1 is MNHEY and CDR2 is SVGAGI in the germline V gene. The CDR3 length is 14 residues. The CDR3 reads CASSSRMGDSEAFF.

The chain is built from TRBV12-3 or TRBV12-4 and TRBJ1-1; TCRdb indicates TRBD1, and absent DNA this call remains unverified. CDR3 length equals 14 residues. This CDR3 reads CASSFNRENTEAFF.

The chain has TRBV7-2 and TRBJ2-1; there is no DNA to check the TCRdb D call of TRBD2. CDR1 and CDR2 (germline): SGHTA, FQGNSA. This CDR3 is built from 15 residues. CDR3 residues: CASSPEGTVKNEQFF.

The chain carries TRBV4-1 and TRBJ1-2; TCRdb's D call of TRBD1 is untestable without DNA. The CDR3 is 15 amino acids. Germline assignment: CDR1 MGHRA and CDR2 YSYEKL. The CDR3 region is CASSQVARGDYGYTF.

V usage is TRBV27 and J usage is TRBJ2-2; TCRdb proposes TRBD1, but this gene call is untestable without DNA. Germline loops: CDR1 MNHEY, CDR2 SMNVEV (reference sequence). This CDR3 spans 15 amino acids. The CDR3 sequence: CASSFDPGLAGELFF.

This rearrangement joins TRBV5-1 to TRBJ2-7; TCRdb returns TRBD1, unconfirmable since there is no DNA. The CDR3 runs 17 residues. The germline CDR1 and CDR2 sequences are SGHRS and YFSETQ. CDR3 protein: CASSLGQGTGGNYEQYF.

This chain connects TRBV20-1 to TRBJ2-5; the TCRdb call, TRBD1, lacks DNA for checking. Germline assignment: CDR1 DFQATT and CDR2 SNEGSKA (reference sequence). The CDR3 has 15 amino acids. CDR3 region: CSVGGRPGSVETQYF.

The chain joins TRBV27 to TRBJ1-5; the TCRdb call, TRBD1, lacks DNA for checking. The CDR3 has 15 amino acids. CDR1 and CDR2 (germline): MNHEY, SMNVEV (reference sequence). CDR3 residues: CASSTTQGNNQPQHF.

This chain connects TRBV29-1 to TRBJ2-5; the D call of TRBD2 rests on TCRdb alone, since no DNA is present to check it. This CDR3 comprises 15 residues. Germline V gene lookup returns CDR1 SQVTM and CDR2 ANQGSEA. CDR3: CSIAGTTIMEETQYF.

The chain joins TRBV18 to TRBJ1-1; the D call of TRBD1 rests on TCRdb alone, since no DNA is present to check it. The CDR3 has 15 amino acids. CDR1 KGHSH and CDR2 LQKENI come from the germline V gene. CDR3 in amino acids: CASSPLPGVDTEAFF.

The rearrangement links TRBV5-5 to TRBJ1-5; TCRdb picks TRBD1, but there is no DNA to check that call. This CDR3 has 15 residues. Germline assignment: CDR1 SGHKS and CDR2 YYEKEE (reference sequence). CDR3 residues: CASSQRGSSNQPQHF.

V is TRBV27 and J is TRBJ1-2. CDR1 and CDR2 from the germline V gene are MNHEY and SMNVEV (reference sequence). CDR3 length: 14 amino acids. CDR3: CASSPPGGSYGYTF.

The CDR3 loop is CASSNRDRVQETQYF. The rearrangement joins TRBV4-1 to TRBJ2-5; the TCRdb D gene call, TRBD1, has no DNA to confirm it. CDR1 is MGHRA, CDR2 YSYEKL, per germline. This CDR3 has 15 residues.

V is TRBV7-3 and J is TRBJ2-7; TCRdb lists TRBD1, though no DNA is available to test this call. The CDR3 is made up of 13 amino acids. CDR1 and CDR2 from the germline V gene are SGHTA and FQGTGA. The CDR3 loop is CASSSQQGQEQYF. Full variable domain (remainder filled in from reference TRBV7-3 and TRBJ2-7): GAGVSQTPSNKVTEKGKYVELRCDPISGHTALYWYRQSLGQGPEFLIYFQGTGAADDSGLPNDRFFAVRPEGSVSTLKIQRTERGDSAVYLCASSSQQGQEQYFGPGTRLTVT.

This chain connects TRBV6-6 to TRBJ1-5. The CDR3 is made up of 13 amino acids. Per germline, CDR1 MNHNY and CDR2 SVGAGI (reference sequence). CDR3 region: CAASPTGSRPQHF.

V is TRBV27 and J is TRBJ2-3; TCRdb's D call, TRBD1, is unchecked because there is no DNA. Germline CDR1 is MNHEY and CDR2 is SMNVEV (reference sequence). The CDR3 length is 15 residues. The CDR3 loop is CASSSRTDRTDTQYF.

The genes are TRBV5-5 and TRBJ2-6. Per germline, CDR1 SGHKS and CDR2 YYEKEE (reference sequence). The CDR3 contains 14 residues. The CDR3 sequence is CASSLTIVANVLTF.

This sequence joins TRBV15 and TRBJ2-1; absent DNA, TCRdb's TRBD2 call cannot be checked. The CDR3 covers 14 residues. CDR1 is LNHNV and CDR2 is YYDKDF in the germline V gene (reference sequence). This CDR3 is CATSTPPRALTQFF.

This chain connects TRBV11-2 to TRBJ2-3; TCRdb selects TRBD2, and the lack of DNA leaves this call unchecked. Germline V gives CDR1 SGHAT, CDR2 FQNNGV. The CDR3 length is 20 residues. The CDR3 sequence: CASSFSSGYGGPSPTDTQYF. Variable domain in full (rest from reference TRBV11-2 and TRBJ2-3): EAGVAQSPRYKIIEKRQSVAFWCNPISGHATLYWYQQILGQGPKLLIQFQNNGVVDDSQLPKDRFSAERLKGVDSTLKIQPAKLEDSAVYLCASSFSSGYGGPSPTDTQYFGPGTRLTVL.

CDR3 region: CASSRLAGGLRNANEQFF. The gene calls are TRBV10-2 and TRBJ2-1; TCRdb selects TRBD2, and the lack of DNA leaves this call unchecked. The CDR3 runs to 18 residues. Germline CDR1 is WSHSY and CDR2 is SAAADI.

V and J are TRBV10-3 and TRBJ1-5. CDR3 length: 15 residues. Germline lookup yields CDR1 ENHRY and CDR2 SYGVKD. CDR3 region: CAISQGDFGNQPQHF.

The gene calls are TRBV19 and TRBJ1-1. This CDR3 is 16 amino acids long. Germline V gene sequence: CDR1 LNHDA, CDR2 SQIVND (reference sequence). The CDR3 protein is CASSNGGLVMNTEAFF.

V and J are TRBV3-1 and TRBJ1-6; lacking DNA, the TRBD1 call made by TCRdb goes unchecked. The length of the CDR3 is 14 residues. Germline V lookup: CDR1 LGHDT, CDR2 YNNKEL (reference sequence). The CDR3 loop reads CASSSPQENSPLHF.

This chain connects TRBV6-5 to TRBJ1-1. Germline V gives CDR1 MNHEY, CDR2 SVGAGI. The CDR3 contains 18 residues. The CDR3 loop reads CASSYSRSRAVWNTEAFF.

This chain uses TRBV9 with TRBJ2-7; lacking DNA, the TRBD1 call made by TCRdb goes unchecked. This CDR3 is built from 14 residues. The germline CDR1 and CDR2 sequences are SGDLS and YYNGEE. The CDR3 spells CASSVEGGTYEQHF.

The chain joins TRBV15 to TRBJ1-5; TCRdb's assignment of TRBD1 cannot be checked, as there is no DNA. This CDR3 comprises 15 residues. The germline gives CDR1 LNHNV, CDR2 YYDKDF (reference sequence). CDR3 amino acids: CATSRGQGANQPQHF.

This chain connects TRBV2 to TRBJ1-1; TCRdb returns TRBD1, unconfirmable since there is no DNA. This CDR3 has 14 amino acids. Germline V gene data show CDR1 as SNHLY and CDR2 as FYNNEI. CDR3 in amino acids: CASKRGWSNTEAFF.

The chain couples TRBV12-3 or TRBV12-4 to TRBJ2-3; TCRdb indicates TRBD2, and absent DNA this call remains unverified. The CDR3 has 14 amino acids. CDR3 sequence reads: CASKTGGPGDTQYF.

The chain combines TRBV30 with TRBJ2-5; there is no DNA to check the TCRdb D call of TRBD1. The CDR3 has 12 residues. Germline-derived CDR1 and CDR2 are GTSNPN and SVGIG (reference sequence). The CDR3 spells CAWTPVQETQYF.